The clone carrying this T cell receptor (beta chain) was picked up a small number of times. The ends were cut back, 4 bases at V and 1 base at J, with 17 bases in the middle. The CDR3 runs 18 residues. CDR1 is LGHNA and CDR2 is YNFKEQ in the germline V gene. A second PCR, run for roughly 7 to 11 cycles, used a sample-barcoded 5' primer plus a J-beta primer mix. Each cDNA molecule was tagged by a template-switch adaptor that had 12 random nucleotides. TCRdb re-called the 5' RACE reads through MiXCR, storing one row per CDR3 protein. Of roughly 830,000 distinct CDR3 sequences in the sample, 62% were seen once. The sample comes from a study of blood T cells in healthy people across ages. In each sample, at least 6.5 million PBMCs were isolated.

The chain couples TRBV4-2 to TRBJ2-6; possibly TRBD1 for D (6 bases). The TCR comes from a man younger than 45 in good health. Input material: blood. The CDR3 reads CASSPGFFGQSGANVLTF. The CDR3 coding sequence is TGTGCCAGCAGCCCGGGGTTTTTTGGACAGTCTGGGGCCAACGTCCTGACTTTC.